This entry is about one T cell receptor (beta chain). The target of this receptor is not known. No much larger clonotype is one base removed from it; base qualities were not supplied. Libraries came from the immunoSEQ multiplex PCR assay. The multiplex PCR relied on a mix of 60 forward primers for TCR Vbeta segments and 13 reverse primers for TCR Jbeta segments. The CDR3 region of rearranged TCR beta genes was amplified from genomic DNA with a multiplex PCR assay. On the Illumina HiSeq System, the amplified TCR beta libraries were sequenced as 87-base-pair reads. Regarding the original processing steps: A later analysis tallied 70 million to 100 million unique TCR beta chains across the 700 or so repertoires, and approximately 12 million of those chains were shared by two or more donors. Raw reads were error-corrected and collapsed into unique sequences with a nearest-neighbor algorithm that merged closely related sequences to remove PCR and sequencing errors. Alignment of CDR3 sequences to IMGT reference sequences was used to assign V, D and J gene segments. For a sequence to be retained, a match of at least six nucleotides was required to both a V gene segment and a J gene segment. Rearrangements were called productive when the CDR3 lacked stop codons and stayed in frame with V and J; all others were non-productive. CDR3 was defined by IMGT convention, running from the second conserved V-encoded cysteine to the conserved J-encoded phenylalanine. In an earlier analysis of more than 550 of the donors, sequences lacking an unambiguous match to a single V gene segment were excluded. In an earlier analysis of some 590 of the donors, V segments were called functional above 56.7% productive rearrangements and were called segregating when the between-donor standard deviation exceeded 5%. A statistical classification framework was built to diagnose cytomegalovirus status from the catalog of TCR beta chain sequences. In a later analysis, V and J genes were assigned by comparing TCR nucleotide sequences against IMGT/GENE-DB human TR gene sequences. The TCRdist pipeline was used in a later analysis to assign CDR3 sequences and most-parsimonious VDJ recombination scenarios. In a later analysis, every TCR beta chain was defined by the combination of its CDR3 amino acid sequence and its V-gene family, and reads without a unique V-gene family were dropped. As a way to deal with suspected cross-contamination and a sequencing artifact, a later analysis dropped roughly 620 nucleotide sequences that were highly shared and had low generation probability. A later analysis calculated a clonal expansion index for each public chain from normalized within-repertoire ranks of inferred template counts. A later analysis computed generation probabilities with a VDJ recombination model fitted to out-of-frame rearrangements, and checked the results against IGoR. A later analysis scored TCR-TCR, TCR-HLA and TCR-CMV co-occurrence with hypergeometric tests, applying a repertoire-size bias correction to TCR pairs. In a later analysis, false discovery rates were estimated by permuting HLA or CMV assignments 20 times. A later analysis grouped co-occurring TCRs with DBSCAN, adding TCRdist sequence similarity when clustering within HLA-allele-positive subsets. For co-occurrence clustering, repertoires with fewer than 30,000 or more than 120,000 public chains were excluded, along with about five repertoires with anomalous nucleotide sharing. The clones in this table, taken by TCRdb from immuneACCESS, are in-frame only. Not every clone is retained; where verified, under half of the shortfall comes from an unresolved V gene, and the cause of the rest is unknown. V, J and clone size are those of that table, while D and trimming were read from the DNA. The sample has 200,000 to 300,000 clones on record, around 81% of them singletons. The ten biggest clones cover around 8.3% of the sample.

This record comes from a study of cytomegalovirus exposure and HLA in healthy donors listed by TCRdb under 2017. General notes on the study: According to an earlier analysis of 550 to 750 of the donors, some 180 million T cells yielded roughly 110 million unique TCR beta sequences and approximately 300 Gb of sequence data. Rather than drawing on any new phenotypic data, the later analysis identified candidate immune exposures from TCR beta sequences and the way those sequences occurred across donors. An earlier analysis of approximately 580 of the donors used high-throughput TCR beta sequencing to judge whether each TCR beta V gene segment behaved as functional or pseudogenic. Among the approximately 420 genotyped donors, around 81% belonged to the genetic ancestry cluster associated with self-reported Caucasian donors. Donor age, sex, ethnicity and CMV serostatus were collected together with the repertoire data. Typing coverage differed by locus: A, B, C, DRB1 and DQB1 were typed in about 629-630 donors, DQA1 in 500 to 550, DPA1 in 600 to 610, and DPB1 in around 440. A later genetic analysis used genome-wide SNP genotypes for about 60% of the 666 donors, treating that subset as a discovery cohort. Across 398 genotyped donors of the cohort, an average of 235,054 unique TCR beta nucleotide sequences per donor were sequenced, and roughly 20% of those sequences were non-productive. To predict cytomegalovirus infection status, the study brought together high-throughput TCR immunosequencing, statistical association of individual TCRs with disease status, and machine learning. Both class I and class II loci were covered by HLA typing, at four-digit resolution. In a later analysis, previously published TCR beta repertoires from more than 500 donors were re-analyzed and high-resolution HLA genotyping was added so that TCR occurrence patterns could be studied. Because of strong linkage in the cohort, a handful of DR-DQ haplotypes were treated as single units for association and clustering. Every repertoire in the discovery cohort had been generated on one and the same sequencing platform. The study aimed to test whether cataloging public T cell receptors could reveal signatures of past pathogen exposure. The T cell repertoires of under 750 subjects were profiled by immunosequencing and related to cytomegalovirus serostatus. In addition to the first cohort of hundreds of subjects, a separate validation cohort of 130 or so different subjects was used. Around 300 gigabases of sequencing data and tens of millions of unique TCR sequences were included in an early release covering 500 to 750 HLA-typed donors.

The cohort consisted of 666 healthy bone marrow donors. Cohort members were all nominally healthy when sampled, although unrecorded immune exposures were likely present. The donor tested CMV seropositive and was one of the 289 seropositive cohort members. A peripheral blood sample was collected from each donor, and TCR beta sequencing was performed on peripheral blood mononuclear cells. The Qiagen DNeasy Blood Extraction Kit was used to extract genomic DNA from the blood cell samples. Broad study findings and their caveats: A cluster of highly shared sequence variants was judged likely to be a technical artifact of the sequencing pipeline. According to a later genetic analysis, donors in an Asian-associated ancestry cluster had fewer N-insertions in productive TCRs than the approximately 650-donor mean. It was suggested by the authors that the approach could potentially be generalized to other disease states and immunological phenotypes. A later analysis associated 15,000 or so TCR beta sequences with specific HLA alleles at a false discovery rate of 0.05. HLA typing was unavailable for some donors at each locus, so association tests used only the typed subset. A later genetic analysis associated a missense DCLRE1C variant with V-gene and J-gene trimming of TCR beta chains, and an independent cohort replicated the association. Only TCR beta chains were sequenced in this cohort, and the absence of alpha or paired-chain data limited detectable features. According to a later analysis, parvovirus B19, influenza, CMV and Epstein-Barr virus appeared linked to several top co-occurrence clusters. The study gave a list of 150 to 200 TCR beta chains associated with cytomegalovirus. According to a later analysis, TCR association rates differed among HLA loci, with DRB1 alleles showing the most associated TCRs and HLA-C alleles showing the fewest. Across donors, most TCR sequences were observed very rarely, whereas some public TCRs were present in many individuals. CMV serostatus was the only immune exposure information available for the cohort. When HLA alleles, especially DR and DQ, strongly co-occurred, attributing TCR associations to individual alleles was difficult. The classifier was reported to diagnose cytomegalovirus status with high specificity and sensitivity in both the original cohort and the validation cohort. A later analysis found that most CMV-associated TCR beta chains appeared HLA-restricted, with HLA associations seemingly driven largely by CMV exposure. An earlier analysis of around 600 of the donors showed that most TCR beta V segments appeared in productive rearrangements either about 87% or about 30% of the time, which broadly matched IMGT annotations. Because the 87-base-pair reads could not distinguish some IMGT-functional V segments, including TRBV6-2 and TRBV6-3, those segments were excluded. Three of the identified cytomegalovirus-associated TCR beta chains were confirmed in vitro to be specific for cytomegalovirus antigens. The presence/absence analyses assumed that sequencing depth was roughly uniform across donors, and that assumption may not be true. The earlier analysis of nearly 600 of the donors excluded some 15 rarely observed V segments, including chromosome 9 orphons, because counts were too low. In a later analysis, HLA-associated TCR beta chains were found to be more clonally expanded and to have lower generation probabilities than equally common non-associated chains. Correlated functional status among segregating V segments might reflect linkage disequilibrium, but an unknown experimental factor could not be ruled out. A further reported finding was that TCR beta sequences accurately predicted the HLA-A and HLA-B alleles for most subjects in the first cohort.

The CDR3 goes from the cysteine to the phenylalanine over 15 residues. The kept DNA is CDR3 alone, 45 bases in frame from the first base. V sheds 3 bases and J sheds 5 bases, leaving 15 bases between their ends. From the germline V gene, CDR1 is LGHNT and CDR2 is FRNRAP. This sequence was found in a woman aged 55-69 years in good health and CMV-seropositive. Input material: PBMCs. The chain is assembled from TRBV12-5 and TRBJ2-3; the D segment could be TRBD2, given 5 matching bases. CDR3 region: CASGFSSGPGDTQYF. The base sequence is TGTGCTAGTGGTTTTTCCAGCGGCCCCGGAGATACGCAGTATTTT.